The 5 T cell receptor beta chains below come from one sample, sequenced in a study of shared clonotypes between healthy human individuals. Using immunoSEQ multiplex PCR, the repertoire was profiled, and TCRdb retains in-frame clones only, with some absent. Found here are 1,100,000 or so clones, approximately 80% of them singletons; the top ten hold approximately 0.52%. The sample was memory CD4+ T cells from PBMCs. Indicated subset: CD45RA-negative fraction. These receptor sequences come from a man aged 18 to 29 in good health. Some clones in this sample may be carry-over from other donors' samples.

The table lists this clone with a few counts. The chain recombines TRBV6-5 with TRBJ1-4; TRBD1 is a possible D gene (6 bases). This CDR3 spans 14 amino acids. The V and J ends lost 0 bases and 8 bases respectively, with 10 bases between them. Germline V gives CDR1 MNHEY, CDR2 SVGAGI. The chain's CDR3 is CASSYSGQREKLFF. Here the CDR3 DNA reads TGTGCCAGCAGTTACTCAGGACAGAGAGAAAAACTGTTTTTT.

This clone was detected many times. The gene calls are TRBV2 and TRBJ2-1; D is uncertain. The CDR3 contains 13 residues. V was clipped by 7 bases and J by 3 bases, with 10 bases between them. The germline gives CDR1 SNHLY, CDR2 FYNNEI. CDR3 DNA sequence: TGTGCCAGCATAAGGACCAACTACAATGAGCAGTTCTTC. This gives the protein CASIRTNYNEQFF.

The rearrangement links TRBV29-1 to TRBJ2-7; TRBD1 agrees at 8 bases. This CDR3 spans 14 amino acids. CDR1 is SQVTM and CDR2 is ANQGSEA in the germline V gene. Trimming removed 5 bases from V and 0 bases from J; junction bases left unmatched: 6. Written as DNA, the CDR3 is TGCAGCGTTATCCCAGGGGGCATCTCCTACGAGCAGTACTTC. Protein: CSVIPGGISYEQYF.

This clone was counted at least ten times. This chain connects TRBV6-5 to TRBJ2-1; no clear D. Germline CDR1 reads MNHEY; CDR2 reads SVGAGI. The V and J ends lost 3 bases and 7 bases respectively, with 10 bases between them. The CDR3 consists of 13 residues. This chain's CDR3 is CASSYFMQNEQFF. For the CDR3, the DNA is TGTGCCAGCAGTTATTTCATGCAGAATGAGCAGTTCTTC.

The chain links TRBV2 to TRBJ1-1; 9 bases match TRBD1. Germline CDR1 and CDR2: SNHLY and FYNNEI. The CDR3 has 13 amino acids. V shed 6 bases and J 12 bases; nucleotides not matched to a gene: 11. The CDR3 sequence is CASRGQGAGMTFF. The CDR3 DNA reads TGTGCCAGCAGGGGACAGGGTGCGGGGATGACTTTCTTT.